This T cell receptor (beta chain) was sequenced for a study of neurological immune-mediated disorders. This clonotype was counted ten times or more. Its target is unknown. TCRdb redid the calling of the 5' RACE reads with MiXCR, one entry per CDR3 protein. The sample holds more than 45,000 distinct CDR3 sequences; roughly an eighth are singletons and the top ten take roughly 1.9%. Regarding the study as a whole: Multiple sclerosis was found to have the least TCR clonal expansion, below healthy controls, and HTLV-1-associated myelopathy the most. None of the CDR3 amino acid sequences of expanded clones were shared across subjects, and this suggested private repertoires in all groups.

The CDR3 runs 14 residues. CDR1 and CDR2 from the germline V gene are MDHEN and SYDVKM. The V and J ends lost 5 bases and 11 bases, in that order; junction bases with no gene match: 9. Unsorted libraries used 2 million PBMCs kept at -80 degrees C. The sequenced material came from PBMCs. The chain uses TRBV28 and TRBJ1-1, with TRBD1 matching 12 bases. The TCR comes from a man aged 55-75 years in good health. The CDR3 sequence: CASSPPGQGAKAFF. CDR3 nucleotides: TGTGCCAGCAGTCCTCCGGGACAGGGGGCGAAGGCTTTCTTT.